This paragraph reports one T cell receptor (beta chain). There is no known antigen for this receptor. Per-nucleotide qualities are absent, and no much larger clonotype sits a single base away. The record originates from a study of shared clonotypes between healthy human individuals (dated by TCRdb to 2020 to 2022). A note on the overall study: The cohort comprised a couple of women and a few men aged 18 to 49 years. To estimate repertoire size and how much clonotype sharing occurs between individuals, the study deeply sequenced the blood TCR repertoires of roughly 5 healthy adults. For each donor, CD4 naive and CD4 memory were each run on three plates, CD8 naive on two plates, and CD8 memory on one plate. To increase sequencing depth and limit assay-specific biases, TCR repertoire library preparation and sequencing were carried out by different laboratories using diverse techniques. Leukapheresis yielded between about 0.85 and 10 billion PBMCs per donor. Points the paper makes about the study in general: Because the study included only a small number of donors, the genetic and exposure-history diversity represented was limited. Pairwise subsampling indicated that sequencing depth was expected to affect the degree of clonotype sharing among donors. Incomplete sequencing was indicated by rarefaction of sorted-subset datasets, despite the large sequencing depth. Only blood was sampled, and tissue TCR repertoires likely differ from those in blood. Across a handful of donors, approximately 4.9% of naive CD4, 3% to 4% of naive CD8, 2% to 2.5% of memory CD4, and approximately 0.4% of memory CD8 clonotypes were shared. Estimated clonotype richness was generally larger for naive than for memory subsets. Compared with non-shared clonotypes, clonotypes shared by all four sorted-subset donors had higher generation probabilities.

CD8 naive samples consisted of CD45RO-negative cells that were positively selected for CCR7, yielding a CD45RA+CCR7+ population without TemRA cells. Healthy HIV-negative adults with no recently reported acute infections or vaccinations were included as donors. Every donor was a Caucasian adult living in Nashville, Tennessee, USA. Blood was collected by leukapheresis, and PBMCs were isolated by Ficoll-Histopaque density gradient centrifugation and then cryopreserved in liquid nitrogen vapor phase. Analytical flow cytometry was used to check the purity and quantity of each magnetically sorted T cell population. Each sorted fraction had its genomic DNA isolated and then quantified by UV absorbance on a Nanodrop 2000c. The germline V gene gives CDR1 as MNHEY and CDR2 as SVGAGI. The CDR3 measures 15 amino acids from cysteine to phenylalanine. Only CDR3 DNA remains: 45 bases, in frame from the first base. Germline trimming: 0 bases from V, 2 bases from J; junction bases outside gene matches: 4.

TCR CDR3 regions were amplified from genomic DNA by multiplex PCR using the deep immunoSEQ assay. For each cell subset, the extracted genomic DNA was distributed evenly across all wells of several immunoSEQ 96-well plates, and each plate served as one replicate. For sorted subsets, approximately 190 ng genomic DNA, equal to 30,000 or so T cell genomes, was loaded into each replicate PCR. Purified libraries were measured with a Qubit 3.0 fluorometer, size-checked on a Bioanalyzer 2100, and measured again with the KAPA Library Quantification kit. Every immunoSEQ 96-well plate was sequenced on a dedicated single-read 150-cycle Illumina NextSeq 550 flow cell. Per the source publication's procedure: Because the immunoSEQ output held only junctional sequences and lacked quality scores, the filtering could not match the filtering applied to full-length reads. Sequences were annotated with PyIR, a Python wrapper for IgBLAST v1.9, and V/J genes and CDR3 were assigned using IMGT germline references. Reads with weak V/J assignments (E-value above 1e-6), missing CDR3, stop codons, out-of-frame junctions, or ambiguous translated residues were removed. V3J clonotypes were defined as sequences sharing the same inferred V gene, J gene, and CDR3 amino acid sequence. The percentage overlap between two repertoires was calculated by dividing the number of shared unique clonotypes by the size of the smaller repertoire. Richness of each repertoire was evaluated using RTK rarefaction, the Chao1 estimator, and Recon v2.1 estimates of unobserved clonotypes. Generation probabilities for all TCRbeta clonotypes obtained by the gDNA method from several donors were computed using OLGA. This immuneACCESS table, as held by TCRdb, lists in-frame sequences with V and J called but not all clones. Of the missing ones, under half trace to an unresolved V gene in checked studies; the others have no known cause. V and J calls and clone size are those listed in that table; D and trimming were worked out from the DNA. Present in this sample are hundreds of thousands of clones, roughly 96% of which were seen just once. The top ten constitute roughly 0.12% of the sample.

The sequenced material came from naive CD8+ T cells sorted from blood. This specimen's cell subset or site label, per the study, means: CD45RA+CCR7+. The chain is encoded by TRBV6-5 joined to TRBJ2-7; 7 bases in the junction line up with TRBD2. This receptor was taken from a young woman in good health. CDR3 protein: CASSYSTSSTYEQYF. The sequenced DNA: TGTGCCAGCAGTTACTCGACTAGCAGCACCTACGAGCAGTACTTC.